The 5 T cell receptor beta chains reported below all come from one sample, sequenced in a study of T-cell reconstitution after alpha-beta-depleted transplantation in children. The TCRbeta library incorporated unique molecular identifiers. TCRdb reprocessed the PCR reads with MiXCR, giving one entry per CDR3 protein. The sample shows 200,000 to 250,000 distinct CDR3 sequences, 20% to 30% of them seen only once. The material sequenced was PBMCs, taken before TCRalphabeta/CD19-depleted stem cell transplant. The receptor source for this set is a girl aged 2 to 9 with Fanconi anemia, due to receive a stem cell transplant.

V is TRBV28 and J is TRBJ2-7; maybe TRBD1 (5 bases). Germline CDR1 reads MDHEN; CDR2 reads SYDVKM. Trimming removed 3 bases at V and 0 bases at J, with 12 bases between. The CDR3 sequence is 15 residues long. In DNA, the CDR3 is TGTGCCAGCAGTTTGCCCGGCGGACACTCCTACGAGCAGTACTTC. Translated, it gives CASSLPGGHSYEQYF.

This clonotype has at least ten counts. The chain employs TRBV3-1 and TRBJ2-5, with D perhaps matching TRBD2 (7 bases). The CDR3 is made up of 14 amino acids. Germline CDR1 is LGHDT and CDR2 is YNNKEL (reference sequence). V gave up 8 bases and J gave up 2 bases, with 15 bases separating them. CDR3 sequence (DNA): TGTGCCAGCCGGGGGGCCGCTCTACAAGAGACCCAGTACTTC. Its protein is CASRGAALQETQYF.

The chain carries TRBV6-6 and TRBJ2-5, with a weak D call TRBD1 (7 bases). This CDR3 is 13 amino acids long. V was cut by 6 bases and J by 4 bases, with 12 bases left in between. CDR1 is MNHNY and CDR2 is SVGAGI in the germline V gene (reference sequence). DNA for the CDR3: TGTGCCAGCAGACTCCAGGGGGGAGAGACCCAGTACTTC. It yields the protein CASRLQGGETQYF.

This rearrangement joins TRBV29-1 to TRBJ1-2; a weak D match, TRBD1 (6 bases). The CDR3 runs to 15 residues. Looked up from germline, CDR1 is SQVTM and CDR2 is ANQGSEA. Trimming shortened V by 4 bases and J by 0 bases, and 15 bases separated the two germline ends. CDR3 in DNA: TGCAGCGTTGGGGGGCCACAGAGTCCTAACTATGGCTACACCTTC. This sequence encodes CSVGGPQSPNYGYTF.

This clonotype showed up just once. The chain employs TRBV7-3 and TRBJ2-4, with TRBD2 as a possible D gene (7 bases). The germline V and J ends were trimmed by 1 base and 1 base, with 26 bases remaining between them. The CDR3 length is 21 residues. CDR1 is SGHTA, CDR2 FQGTGA, per germline. CDR3 coding DNA: TGTGCCAGCAGCTTAAAGGGGAATATCGTCGGGGGGCGGGGGGCCAAAAACATTCAGTACTTC. This codes for CASSLKGNIVGGRGAKNIQYF. Filled out from reference TRBV7-3 and TRBJ2-4, the complete variable domain reads GAGVSQTPSNKVTEKGKYVELRCDPISGHTALYWYRQSLGQGPEFLIYFQGTGAADDSGLPNDRFFAVRPEGSVSTLKIQRTERGDSAVYLCASSLKGNIVGGRGAKNIQYFGAGTRLSVL.